A selection of T cell receptor beta chains follows, all from one sample in a study of blood T cells in healthy people across ages. TCRdb independently ran MiXCR on the 5' RACE reads; one entry per CDR3 protein. The data show some 860,000 distinct CDR3 sequences, more than 55% seen once. Sequenced sample: blood. The receptors shown here come from a man in his forties in good health. Both conserved end residues are part of each CDR3. A D gene is named only where the DNA matches it firmly. Not every row has a clone size; where given, it reads once, few, many or a size class.

D: TRBD1; size: -; J: TRBJ2-5; V: TRBV9; DNA: TGTGCCAGCAGCGTAGCGACAGGGCGAGAGACCCAGTACTTC; CDR3: CASSVATGRETQYF
D: -; size: -; J: TRBJ2-1; V: TRBV7-2; DNA: TGTGCCAGCAGCTTAGCGGGGAGCTCCTACAAGGAGCAGTTCTTC; CDR3: CASSLAGSSYKEQFF
D: TRBD2; size: -; J: TRBJ2-3; V: TRBV20-1; DNA: TGCAGTGCTTTAACTAGCGGGAGAGGGGTCACAGATACGCAGTATTTT; CDR3: CSALTSGRGVTDTQYF
D: -; size: -; J: TRBJ2-7; V: TRBV28; DNA: TGTGCCAGCAGTGAAATCCGGGACTTATACGAGCAGTACTTC; CDR3: CASSEIRDLYEQYF
D: -; size: -; J: TRBJ1-1; V: TRBV6-2/TRBV6-3; DNA: TGTGCCAGCAGAGCGGACGGACGGAGTTACACTGAAGCTTTCTTT; CDR3: CASRADGRSYTEAFF
D: -; size: -; J: TRBJ2-7; V: TRBV5-1; DNA: TGCGCCAGCAGCGGAATGAGAGGAAGCTCCTACAATGAGCAGTACTTC; CDR3: CASSGMRGSSYNEQYF
D: TRBD2; size: few; J: TRBJ2-1; V: TRBV5-5; DNA: TGTGCCAGCAGCTCACGGCTACACGGGAGGGGTGAGCAGTTCTTC; CDR3: CASSSRLHGRGEQFF
D: TRBD1; size: -; J: TRBJ2-1; V: TRBV7-2; DNA: TGTGCCAGCAGTCCGCGCCAGGGGGTTCCGGTTGGGGTGGAGGAGTTCTTC; CDR3: CASSPRQGVPVGVEEFF
D: TRBD1; size: few; J: TRBJ2-2; V: TRBV7-2; DNA: TGTGCCAGCAGCCCAAGAGTAATGACGACAGGGGGCACCGGGGAGCTGTTTTTT; CDR3: CASSPRVMTTGGTGELFF
D: -; size: -; J: TRBJ1-4; V: TRBV11-1; DNA: TGTGCCAGCAGCGCCGGGGAAGGGGCTAATGAAAAACTGTTTTTT; CDR3: CASSAGEGANEKLFF
D: TRBD2; size: few; J: TRBJ2-5; V: TRBV27; DNA: TGTGCCAGCAGTTTCAGCGGGGGGCGCCAAGAGACCCAGTACTTC; CDR3: CASSFSGGRQETQYF
D: TRBD2; size: -; J: TRBJ2-3; V: TRBV7-9; DNA: TGTGCCAGCAACCCAGCGGGAGAGCCAGATACGCAGTATTTT; CDR3: CASNPAGEPDTQYF
D: -; size: few; J: TRBJ2-3; V: TRBV12-3/TRBV12-4; DNA: TGTGCCAGCAGTCCCAGGGGTAGCGGATACACAGATACGCAGTATTTT; CDR3: CASSPRGSGYTDTQYF
D: -; size: -; J: TRBJ1-1; V: TRBV20-1; DNA: TGCAGTGCTAGAGATGAGGCCGGAGCTTTCTTT; CDR3: CSARDEAGAFF
D: TRBD2; size: few; J: TRBJ2-3; V: TRBV9; DNA: TGTGCCAGCAGCCTAATAGCGGGAGGGCCCCGAGATACGCAGTATTTT; CDR3: CASSLIAGGPRDTQYF